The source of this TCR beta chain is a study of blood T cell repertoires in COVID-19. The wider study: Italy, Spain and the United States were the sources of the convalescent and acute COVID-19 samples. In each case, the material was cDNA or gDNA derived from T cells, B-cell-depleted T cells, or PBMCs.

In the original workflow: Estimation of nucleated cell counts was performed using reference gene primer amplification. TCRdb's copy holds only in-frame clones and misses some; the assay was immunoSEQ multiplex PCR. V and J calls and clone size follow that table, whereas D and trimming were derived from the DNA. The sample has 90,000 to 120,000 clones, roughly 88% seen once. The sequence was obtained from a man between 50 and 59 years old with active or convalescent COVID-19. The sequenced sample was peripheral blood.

CDR3 loop: CASSYDVGYGYTF. The CDR3 DNA follows: TGTGCCAGCAGTTACGATGTCGGCTATGGCTACACCTTC. The chain uses TRBV6-2 or TRBV6-3 and TRBJ1-2; D uncertain. Germline loops: CDR1 MNHEY, CDR2 SVGEGT. The CDR3 has 13 amino acids. Trimming took 2 bases from V and 4 from J, leaving 8 bases between them.